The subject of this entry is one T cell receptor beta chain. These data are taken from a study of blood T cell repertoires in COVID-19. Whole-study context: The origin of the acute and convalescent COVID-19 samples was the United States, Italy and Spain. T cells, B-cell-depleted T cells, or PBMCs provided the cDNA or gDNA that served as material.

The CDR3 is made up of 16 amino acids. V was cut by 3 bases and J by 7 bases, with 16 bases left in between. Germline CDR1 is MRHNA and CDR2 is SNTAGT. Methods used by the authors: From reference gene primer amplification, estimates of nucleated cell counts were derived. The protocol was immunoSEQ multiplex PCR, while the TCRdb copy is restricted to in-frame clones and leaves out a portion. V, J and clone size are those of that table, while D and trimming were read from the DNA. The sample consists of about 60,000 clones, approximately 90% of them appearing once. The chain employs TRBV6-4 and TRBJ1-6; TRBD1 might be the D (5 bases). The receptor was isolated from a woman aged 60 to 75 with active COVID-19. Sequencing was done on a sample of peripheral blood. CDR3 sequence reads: CASSESQGVGNSPLHF. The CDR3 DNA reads TGTGCCAGCAGTGAGTCGCAGGGTGTAGGCAATTCACCCCTCCACTTT.